This T cell receptor beta chain was sequenced during a study of cytomegalovirus exposure and HLA in healthy donors. Findings of the study overall: Reports showed the classifier diagnosing cytomegalovirus status with high specificity and sensitivity.

13 Jbeta primers and 60 Vbeta primers were used for the PCR. TCRdb's copy holds only in-frame clones and misses some; the assay was immunoSEQ multiplex PCR. The sample carries 150,000 to 200,000 clones, roughly four fifths recorded once. The CDR3 adds up to 16 amino acids, both ends counted. Notes on this clone: Its antigen is unknown. Because the CDR3's place on the DNA is in doubt, the DNA is left out and the CDR3 is given as listed by TCRdb.

This sequence joins TRBV21-1 and TRBJ1-5; no check of the table's D call, TRBD1, against the DNA was made. TRBV21-1 is listed as a pseudogene. The sequence came from a man between 50 and 59 years old in good health and CMV-seropositive. Sample: PBMCs. CDR3: CASSKVGTGANQPQHF.